One sample yielded the 5 T cell receptor beta chains listed below, sequenced in a study of blood T cell repertoires in COVID-19 (dated by TCRdb to the early 2020s). Library preparation used the immunoSEQ multiplex PCR assay. What TCRdb holds here is the immuneACCESS table cut down to in-frame rearrangements. Part of the clones is not present; checked against another copy, under half of the missing clones reflect an unresolved V gene, and the others are unexplained. A total of 250,000 to 350,000 clones appear in this sample, approximately 89% of them only once. In total, the top ten clones hold about 12% of the sample. The specimen sequenced was peripheral blood. The source of these receptors is an older woman with acute or convalescent COVID-19.

A few counts support this clone. CDR3 sequence reads: CASSLTSGGETQYF. CDR3 DNA sequence: TGTGCCAGCAGCTTAACGTCGGGGGGTGAGACCCAGTACTTC. This chain joins TRBV7-2 and TRBJ2-5; TRBD2 aligns across 7 bases. The junction had 5 bases not matched to a gene; V was cut back by 2 bases and J by 5 bases. Germline CDR1 is SGHTA and CDR2 is FQGNSA. The CDR3 consists of 14 residues. The variable domain in full, with the rest retrieved from reference TRBV7-2 and TRBJ2-5, is GAGVSQSPSNKVTEKGKDVELRCDPISGHTALYWYRQSLGQGLEFLIYFQGNSAPDKSGLPSDRFSAERTGGSVSTLTIQRTQQEDSAVYLCASSLTSGGETQYFGPGTRLLVL.

The chain joins TRBV5-4 to TRBJ1-5; no clear D gene. The V and J ends lost 0 bases and 1 base respectively, with 8 bases between them. The CDR3 has 15 amino acids. Germline CDR1 reads SGHNT; CDR2 reads YYREEE (reference sequence). Written as DNA, the CDR3 is TGTGCCAGCAGCTTGGGAGCCGAAAGCAATCAGCCCCAGCATTTT. This codes for CASSLGAESNQPQHF.

The V gene is TRBV5-6, the J gene TRBJ1-6, with TRBD1 matching 7 bases. The CDR3 totals 13 residues. The trim removed 0 bases at V and 10 bases at J, leaving 1 base unmatched. Germline V gene data show CDR1 as SGHDT and CDR2 as YYEEEE. The CDR3 loop reads CASSLAGGSPLHF. The CDR3 nucleotides read TGTGCCAGCAGCTTGGCAGGGGGATCACCCCTCCACTTT.

The CDR3 sequence: CASSTSRSGANVLTF. The DNA of the CDR3 is TGTGCCAGTAGCACCAGTCGCTCTGGGGCCAACGTCCTGACTTTC. This chain links TRBV19 with TRBJ2-6, with D unresolved. V was clipped by 6 bases and J by 0 bases, with 9 bases between them. Germline V lookup: CDR1 LNHDA, CDR2 SQIVND (reference sequence). The CDR3 is 15 residues long. Combining the CDR3 with reference TRBV19 and TRBJ2-6 gives the whole variable domain DGGITQSPKYLFRKEGQNVTLSCEQNLNHDAMYWYRQDPGQGLRLIYYSQIVNDFQKGDIAEGYSVSREKKESFPLTVTSAQKNPTAFYLCASSTSRSGANVLTFGAGSRLTVL.

Comment on this clone: At the DNA level, this CDR3 is encoded by other sequences in the same sample as well. This rearrangement joins TRBV28 to TRBJ1-6, with D maybe TRBD1 (6 bases). V was clipped by 3 bases and J by 2 bases, with 11 bases between them. The CDR3 runs to 16 residues. From germline, CDR1 is MDHEN and CDR2 SYDVKM. CDR3: CASSLYREPYNSPLHF. As DNA, the CDR3 is TGTGCCAGCAGTTTGTACAGGGAGCCCTATAATTCACCCCTCCACTTT.